The clone carrying this TCR beta chain was counted at least ten times. The antigen remains undetermined. The data belong to a study of early T cells in non-severe SARS-CoV-2 infection. Background on the study: Unsorted whole blood bulk RNA was sequenced, with unpaired chains. Study results and limitations: VDJdb matches were skewed toward anti-spike CD8 T cell responses.

V gave up 6 bases and J gave up 6 bases, with 18 bases separating them. The germline V gene encodes CDR1 DFQATT and CDR2 SNEGSKA (reference sequence). CDR3 length: 14 residues. Unique molecular identifiers tagged individual cDNA molecules. TCRdb re-derived calls from the 5' RACE reads in MiXCR, one entry per CDR3 protein. This table holds tens of thousands of distinct CDR3 sequences, approximately 13% found once. The receptor was isolated from an adult who was a healthcare worker with PCR-confirmed SARS-CoV-2 infection or an uninfected control (not recorded which). This rearrangement joins TRBV20-1 to TRBJ1-5; the D gene is possibly TRBD1 (5 bases). The sample was whole blood. The CDR3 DNA sequence: TGCAGTGCCAATTCGAGGGGAGGGAGTCAGCCCCAGCATTTT. Translation gives CSANSRGGSQPQHF.